Given below is one T cell receptor (beta chain) in context. Its antigen has not been determined. One base away there is no much larger clone; base qualities are not given. The entry originates in a study of cytotoxic CD8 clonotypes in ibrutinib-treated CLL listed by TCRdb under 2021. Background on the whole study: In this cohort, approximately 14 patients were treatment-naive and approximately 10 were relapsed/refractory, while approximately 18 had unmutated IGHV. Partial responses were observed in 24 patients and complete responses in 2; after a median follow-up of around 68 months, remission was maintained in around 14 patients and progression was observed in approximately twelve. Response samples were taken after a median of roughly a year on treatment, ranging from about 6 to 40 months. On average, each sample had roughly 260,000 productive templates and about 89,000 productive rearrangements. Of the roughly 90 participants in the trial, about two dozen had longitudinal samples available. Cryopreserved peripheral blood mononuclear cells were obtained before treatment, at response, and at either sustained remission or disease progression.

For TCR beta library preparation, about 2.1 micrograms of genomic DNA were extracted from the cryopreserved PBMCs. Longitudinal blood samples from CLL patients receiving ibrutinib monotherapy were subjected to high-throughput TCR beta sequencing. The patients took part in an open-label, single-center phase 2 trial of ibrutinib monotherapy. The CDR3 spans 15 residues, from the cysteine through the phenylalanine. Only the CDR3 DNA stays, 45 bases, in frame from base 1. Trimming takes 5 bases off V and 3 bases off J; junction bases not matched to a gene: 9. CDR1 and CDR2 are drawn from the germline V gene: SGHTA, FQGNSA. A MiSeq instrument was used for deep resolution sequencing, which targeted depths ranging from 1 in 1 million up to 1 in 200,000 T cells, with coverage averaging 10x for each clonotype. The immunoSEQ hsTCRB Kit was used to generate TCR beta libraries. The study's own analysis went as follows. The data were analyzed with ImmunoSEQ Analyzer and ImmunoSEQ Data Assistant, and V, D and J gene assignments followed IMGT definitions. Clonality, with values ranging from 0 to 1, was calculated as one minus the normalized Shannon entropy of productive rearrangement frequencies. Only overrepresented clonotypes making up at least 0.05% of the repertoire of each patient were included in the public clonotype analysis. Approximately 14 age-matched healthy donor repertoires from immuneACCESS were used as controls for clonality. This is the immuneACCESS table as TCRdb keeps it, with only in-frame sequences that have V and J called. A part of the clones is gone; compared with another copy, unresolved V genes explain less than half, and the rest is unexplained. From that table come the V and J calls and clone size; the DNA was used to work out D and trimming. This sample is represented by approximately 13,000 clones; roughly two thirds of them were singletons. The top ten clonotypes cover 4.5% to 5.5% of the sample.

General findings and caveats noted by the study authors: Sustained-remission and progressing patients did not have matched sampling times, and lymph node repertoires were not examined. Public clonotypes were rare and either contracted or stayed stable during treatment, and the rise in clonality at ibrutinib response reflected the expansion of private clonotypes. Baseline clonality was found to be higher than that of age-matched healthy donors and was strongly correlated with circulating CD8+ T-cell counts. An increase in clonality was observed at ibrutinib response, with clonality remaining stable during sustained remission and falling back toward baseline at progression.

The source is a human donor with chronic lymphocytic leukemia. The rearrangement combines TRBV7-2 with TRBJ2-5, with 7 bases aligning to TRBD2. The sample consisted of PBMCs, taken before ibrutinib treatment. The CDR3 protein: CASSPGGLGEETQYF. Here is the DNA: TGTGCCAGCAGCCCGGGAGGCCTGGGGGAAGAGACCCAGTACTTC.